This T cell receptor (beta chain) was retrieved from a study of blood T cells in healthy people across ages. There are a few counts of this clonotype. The antigen is undetermined. Whole-study results and caveats: Long-lived and aged donors differed, with more naive CD4+ cells and higher diversity in the long-lived.

Alongside a J-beta primer mix, a sample-barcoded 5' primer served in a second PCR lasting roughly 7 to 11 cycles. TCRdb reprocessed the 5' RACE reads with MiXCR, giving one entry per CDR3 protein. The sample yields hundreds of thousands of distinct CDR3 sequences, roughly 44% seen once. The sequencing sample was made of blood. This sequence originates from a man aged 55 to 70 in good health.

This CDR3 is CASSQRWGIQETQYF. CDR3 nucleotides: TGTGCCAGCAGCCAAAGATGGGGGATCCAAGAGACCCAGTACTTC. The J gene is TRBJ2-5, the V gene TRBV11-2; D assignment may be TRBD1 or TRBD2 (5 bases each). Germline CDR1 is SGHAT and CDR2 is FQNNGV. Trimming removed 5 bases from V and 1 base from J, with 14 bases in between. This CDR3 is 15 amino acids long. Supplemented by reference TRBV11-2 and TRBJ2-5, the full variable domain reads EAGVAQSPRYKIIEKRQSVAFWCNPISGHATLYWYQQILGQGPKLLIQFQNNGVVDDSQLPKDRFSAERLKGVDSTLKIQPAKLEDSAVYLCASSQRWGIQETQYFGPGTRLLVL.